The sample holds a few counts of the clone carrying this T cell receptor beta chain. Its cognate antigen is unknown. The data are from a study of T cell repertoires in cytomegalovirus infection. Study background: It was recently identified HLA-C-restricted and well-studied HLA-B-restricted CMV epitopes that the study used. CMV infection and matching HLA type were both indicated by public TCR beta signatures. Notes on the study in general: Based on cumulative public TCR beta family frequency, carriers of CMV plus the relevant HLA were identified. The response measured ex vivo was dominated by TCR beta clonotypes (HLA-C-restricted and CMV-specific).

Germline assignment: CDR1 SQVTM and CDR2 ANQGSEA. Trimming took off 7 bases at V and 0 bases at J, with 9 bases between the two ends. This CDR3 has 13 residues. TCRdb re-called the reads through MiXCR, storing one row per CDR3 protein. Found here are about 120,000 distinct CDR3 sequences, over 30% of them singletons; the top ten hold 41%. The sequencing here drew on CD8+ T cells from cultured PBMCs, taken from culture after CMV antigen stimulation. The rearrangement joins TRBV29-1 to TRBJ2-2; weak D call: TRBD2 (5 bases). The sequence derives from a human donor in good health (CMV status not recorded). Some clones in this sample may be carry-over from other donors' samples. CDR3 in amino acids: CSGEAANTGELFF. The CDR3 nucleotides are TGCAGCGGCGAAGCGGCGAACACCGGGGAGCTGTTTTTT.